What follows are 10 T cell receptor beta chains derived from one specimen sequenced in a study of T and B cells in COVID-19 patients. Multiplex PCR with BIOMED2 TRB-A/B primer pools amplified TRB rearrangements. TCRdb reprocessed the multiplex PCR reads via MiXCR and lists one record per CDR3 protein. The table records 4,500 or so distinct CDR3 sequences, 25% to 30% of them present only once. Blood genomic DNA input for TRB amplification was roughly 250-500 ng. Sample: blood. The source of these receptors is a human donor with active COVID-19.

The J gene is TRBJ2-5, the V gene TRBV7-2; 12 bases fit TRBD1. Germline V gene data show CDR1 as SGHTA and CDR2 as FQGNSA. The length of the CDR3 is 18 residues. The trim removed 5 bases at V and 0 bases at J, leaving 10 bases unmatched. CDR3 nucleotides: TGTGCCAGCAGCCAACCGGGACAGGGGGCTAGATACCAAGAGACCCAGTACTTC. It is translated as CASSQPGQGARYQETQYF.

This clonotype was detected ten times or more. The chain has TRBV30 and TRBJ2-4; 7 positions agree with TRBD1. The germline V gene encodes CDR1 GTSNPN and CDR2 SVGIG (reference sequence). CDR3 length: 14 amino acids. After removal of 4 bases from V and 3 bases from J, the junction contained 6 bases not matched to a gene. The CDR3 DNA sequence: TGTGCCTGGACAGGGGGAAAATTCAAAAACATTCAGTACTTC. Residues: CAWTGGKFKNIQYF.

This clonotype was recorded at least ten times. This chain connects TRBV5-4 to TRBJ2-7, with 10 bases lining up with TRBD2. The CDR3 spans 16 residues. Germline lookup yields CDR1 SGHNT and CDR2 YYREEE (reference sequence). J was trimmed by 2 bases and V by 3 bases; bases with no gene match: 8. The CDR3 nucleotides are TGTGCCAGCAGCTCCAAAACTAGCGGGAACACCTACGAGCAGTACTTC. This gives the protein CASSSKTSGNTYEQYF.

V and J are TRBV19 and TRBJ2-3; TRBD2 aligns across 11 bases. V gave up 10 bases and J gave up 6 bases; unmatched junction bases: 12. From germline, CDR1 is LNHDA and CDR2 SQIVND (reference sequence). There are 15 residues in the CDR3. The CDR3 sequence: CATRELAGAGDTQYF. Here the CDR3 DNA reads TGTGCCACCAGGGAACTAGCGGGAGCCGGGGATACGCAGTATTTT.

By its share, this clonotype is medium-sized. The chain is built from TRBV5-6 and TRBJ1-5; D possibly corresponds to TRBD1 (5 bases). The V end was cut by 3 bases, the J end by 7 bases, with 17 bases between. Germline CDR1 is SGHDT and CDR2 is YYEEEE. The CDR3 totals 15 residues. CDR3 nucleotides: TGTGCCAGCAGCTCCAAGGCAGGGAGGTGGCAGCCCCAGCATTTT. This codes for CASSSKAGRWQPQHF.

Relative to its sample, this clonotype is medium-sized (0.01 to 0.1%). The rearrangement uses TRBV29-1 and TRBJ2-5; D is ambiguous. With 2 bases removed from V and 2 bases from J, the gap between germline ends came to 18 bases. The CDR3 is 16 residues long. CDR1 SQVTM and CDR2 ANQGSEA come from the germline V gene. The CDR3 protein is CSVELWNSNFQETQYF. Written as DNA, the CDR3 is TGCAGCGTTGAACTCTGGAACAGTAATTTTCAAGAGACCCAGTACTTC.

This clonotype is categorized as medium-sized (0.01 to 0.1%). The chain employs TRBV6-5 and TRBJ1-2; D may be TRBD1 (5 bases). Trimming took 0 bases from V and 7 from J, leaving 12 bases between them. The germline V gene has CDR1 MNHEY and CDR2 SVGAGI. This CDR3 has 14 residues. In nucleotides, the CDR3 is TGTGCCAGCAGTTACTCAGGAGGGGTTGGTGGCTACACCTTC. It codes for CASSYSGGVGGYTF.

The chain combines TRBV4-3 with TRBJ1-5; D is ambiguous. V lost 1 base to trimming and J lost 5 bases, with 6 bases between them. The CDR3 spans 13 residues. Germline-derived CDR1 and CDR2 are LGHNA and YSLEER. The CDR3 region is CASSQAQDQPQHF. CDR3 nucleotides: TGCGCCAGCAGCCAAGCCCAAGATCAGCCCCAGCATTTT.

This clonotype was counted only a few times. The chain has TRBV6-5 and TRBJ2-7, with D perhaps matching TRBD1 or TRBD2 (5 bases each). Looked up from germline, CDR1 is MNHEY and CDR2 is SVGAGI. The ends were cut back, 2 bases at V and 5 bases at J, with 13 bases in the middle. The length of the CDR3 is 14 residues. The CDR3 bases are TGTGCCAGCAGTTACGCCGGGTGGGGGAACGAGCAGTACTTC. It is translated as CASSYAGWGNEQYF.

The rearrangement uses TRBV20-1 and TRBJ1-1, with D possibly TRBD1 on 6 matching bases. The CDR3 is 14 amino acids. Trimming shortened V by 5 bases and J by 2 bases, and 15 bases separated the two germline ends. CDR1 DFQATT and CDR2 SNEGSKA come from the germline V gene (reference sequence). Here the CDR3 DNA reads TGCAGTGCTTTGCTCGAACAGGGAAACACTGAAGCTTTCTTT. Translating gives CSALLEQGNTEAFF.